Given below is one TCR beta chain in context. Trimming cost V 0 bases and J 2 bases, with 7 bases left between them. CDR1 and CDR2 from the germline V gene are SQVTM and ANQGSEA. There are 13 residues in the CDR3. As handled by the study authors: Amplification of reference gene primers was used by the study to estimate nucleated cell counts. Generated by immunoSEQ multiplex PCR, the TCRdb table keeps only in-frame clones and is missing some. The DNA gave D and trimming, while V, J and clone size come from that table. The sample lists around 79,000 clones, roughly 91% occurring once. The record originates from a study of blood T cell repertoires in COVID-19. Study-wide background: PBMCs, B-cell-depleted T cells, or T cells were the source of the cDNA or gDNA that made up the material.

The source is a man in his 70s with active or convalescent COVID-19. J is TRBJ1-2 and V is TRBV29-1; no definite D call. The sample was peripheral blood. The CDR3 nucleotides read TGCAGCGTTGAAGAACGGGAAAACTATGGCTACACCTTC. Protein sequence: CSVEERENYGYTF.